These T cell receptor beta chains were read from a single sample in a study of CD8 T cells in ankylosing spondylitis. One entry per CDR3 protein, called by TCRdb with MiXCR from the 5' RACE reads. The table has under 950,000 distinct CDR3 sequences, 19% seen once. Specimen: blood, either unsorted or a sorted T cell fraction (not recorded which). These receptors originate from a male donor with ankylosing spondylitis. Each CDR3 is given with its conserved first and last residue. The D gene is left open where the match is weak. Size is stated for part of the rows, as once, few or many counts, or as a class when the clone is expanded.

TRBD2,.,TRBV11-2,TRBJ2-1,TGTGCCAGACTCCTAGCGGGAGGTAATGAGCAGTTCTTC,CARLLAGGNEQFF
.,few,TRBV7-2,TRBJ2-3,TGTGCCAGCAGCTTAGCGCCAGCTGCCGGAGATACGCAGTATTTT,CASSLAPAAGDTQYF
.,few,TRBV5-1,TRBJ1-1,TGCGCCAGCAGCTTGGCCCTGTCGGATGACACTGAAGCTTTCTTT,CASSLALSDDTEAFF
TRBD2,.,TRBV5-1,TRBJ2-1,TGCGCCAGCAGCATACAGGCTAGCGGGATGTTGGGCAATGAGCAGTTCTTC,CASSIQASGMLGNEQFF
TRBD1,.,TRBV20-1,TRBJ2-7,TGCAGTGCTCAGGACAGGGGCTACGAGCAGTACTTC,CSAQDRGYEQYF
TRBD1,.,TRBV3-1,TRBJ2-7,TGTGCCAGCAGCCATATCGGACAGGGAGACTACGAGCAGTACTTC,CASSHIGQGDYEQYF
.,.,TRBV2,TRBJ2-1,TGTGCCAGCACTCCGGAGAGCTCCTACAATGAGCAGTTCTTC,CASTPESSYNEQFF
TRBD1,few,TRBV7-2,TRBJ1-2,TGTGCCAGCAGCACAACGGGACAGAACTATGGCTACACCTTC,CASSTTGQNYGYTF
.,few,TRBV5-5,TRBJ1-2,TGTGCCAGCAGCTCCGCTACCGGGACAAGGAACTATGGCTACACCTTC,CASSSATGTRNYGYTF
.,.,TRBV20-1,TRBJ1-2,TGCAGTGCTAGTTCCCACCCGGGAGGCTACACCTTC,CSASSHPGGYTF
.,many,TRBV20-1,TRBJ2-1,TGCAGTGCTAGAGATCTCCGGGCGGGGACCTACAATGAGCAGTTCTTC,CSARDLRAGTYNEQFF
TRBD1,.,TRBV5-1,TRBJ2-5,TGCGCCAGCAGTGAACAGGGGCAAGAGACCCAGTACTTC,CASSEQGQETQYF
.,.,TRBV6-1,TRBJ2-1,TGTGCCAGCGCCCCCTTAACCTACAATGAGCAGTTCTTC,CASAPLTYNEQFF